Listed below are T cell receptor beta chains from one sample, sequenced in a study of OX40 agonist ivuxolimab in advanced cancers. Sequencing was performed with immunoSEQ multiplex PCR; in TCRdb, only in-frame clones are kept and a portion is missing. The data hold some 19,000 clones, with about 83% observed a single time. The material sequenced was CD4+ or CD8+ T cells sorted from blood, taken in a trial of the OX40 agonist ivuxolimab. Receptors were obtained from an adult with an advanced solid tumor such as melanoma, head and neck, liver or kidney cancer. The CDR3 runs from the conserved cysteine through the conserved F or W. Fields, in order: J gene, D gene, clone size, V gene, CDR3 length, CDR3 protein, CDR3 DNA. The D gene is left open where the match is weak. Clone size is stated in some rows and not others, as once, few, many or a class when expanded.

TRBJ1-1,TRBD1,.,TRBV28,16,CASSFRTGGENTEAFF,TGTGCCAGCAGTTTCAGGACAGGGGGCGAGAACACTGAAGCTTTCTTT
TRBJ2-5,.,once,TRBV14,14,CASSQTDGKETQYF,TGTGCCAGCAGCCAAACGGACGGTAAAGAGACCCAGTACTTC
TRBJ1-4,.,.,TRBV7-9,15,CASSPGPGPDEKLFF,TGTGCCAGCAGCCCTGGGCCGGGCCCAGATGAAAAACTGTTTTTT
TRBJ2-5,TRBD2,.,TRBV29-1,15,CSAAPTSGGAGSQYF,TGCAGCGCTGCCCCGACTAGCGGGGGGGCCGGTTCGCAGTACTTC
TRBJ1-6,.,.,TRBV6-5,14,CASSYSGDNSPLHF,TGTGCCAGCAGTTACTCAGGGGACAATTCACCCCTCCACTTT
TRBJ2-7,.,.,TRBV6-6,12,CASSYPNYEQYF,TGTGCCAGCAGTTACCCGAACTACGAGCAGTACTTC
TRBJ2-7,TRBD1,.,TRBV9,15,CASSVSTGQGSEQYF,TGTGCCAGCAGCGTAAGTACGGGACAGGGTTCCGAGCAGTACTTC
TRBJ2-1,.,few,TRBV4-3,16,CASSQDPEGSYNEQFF,TGCGCCAGCAGCCAAGACCCCGAGGGCTCCTACAATGAGCAGTTCTTC
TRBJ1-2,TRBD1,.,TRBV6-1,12,CASRGQGWGYTF,TGTGCCAGCAGAGGACAGGGTTGGGGCTACACCTTC
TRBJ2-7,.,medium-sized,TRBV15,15,CATSRDQGLPYEQYF,TGTGCCACCAGCAGAGATCAGGGTCTCCCCTACGAGCAGTACTTC
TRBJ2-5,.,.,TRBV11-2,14,CASSFKKGFETQYF,TGTGCCAGCAGCTTTAAAAAGGGGTTTGAGACCCAGTACTTC
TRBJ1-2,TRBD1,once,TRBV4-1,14,CASSPGQGISGYTF,TGCGCCAGCAGTCCGGGACAGGGGATTTCTGGCTACACCTTC
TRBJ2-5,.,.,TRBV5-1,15,CASSPLTAAKETQYF,TGCGCCAGCAGCCCCCTCACCGCAGCTAAAGAGACCCAGTACTTC
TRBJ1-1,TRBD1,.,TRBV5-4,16,CASSLGPGTGNTEAFF,TGTGCCAGCAGCTTGGGTCCCGGGACAGGGAACACTGAAGCTTTCTTT
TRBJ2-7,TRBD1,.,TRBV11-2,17,CASSLSAPGTGGYEQYF,TGTGCCAGCAGCTTATCCGCTCCCGGGACAGGGGGCTACGAGCAGTACTTC
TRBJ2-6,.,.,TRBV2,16,CASSLGGPSGANVLTF,TGTGCCAGCAGCCTAGGGGGGCCCTCTGGGGCCAACGTCCTGACTTTC
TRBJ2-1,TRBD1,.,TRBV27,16,CASSPTGGLGYNEQFF,TGTGCCAGCAGTCCGACAGGGGGCTTGGGTTACAATGAGCAGTTCTTC
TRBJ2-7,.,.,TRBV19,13,CASSPTRNYEQYF,TGTGCCAGTAGTCCGACTAGAAACTACGAGCAGTACTTC
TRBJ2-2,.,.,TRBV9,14,CASSVVGGTGELFF,TGTGCCAGCAGCGTAGTAGGGGGCACCGGGGAGCTGTTTTTT
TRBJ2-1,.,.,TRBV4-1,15,CASSEVPSRSDEQFF,TGCGCCAGCAGCGAAGTCCCTAGCAGGAGCGATGAGCAGTTCTTC
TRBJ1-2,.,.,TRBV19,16,CASIGRRPLRENGYTF,TGTGCCAGTATAGGTCGCCGTCCTCTGCGCGAGAATGGCTACACCTTC
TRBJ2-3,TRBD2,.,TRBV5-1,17,CASSLGLKVFGTDTQYF,TGCGCCAGCAGCCTGGGACTAAAGGTTTTCGGCACAGATACGCAGTATTTT
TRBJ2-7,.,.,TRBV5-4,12,CASSLDDSEQYF,TGTGCCAGCAGCTTGGACGACAGCGAGCAGTACTTC
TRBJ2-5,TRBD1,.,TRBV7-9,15,CASSLQTGGEETQYF,TGTGCCAGCAGCCTCCAGACAGGGGGCGAGGAGACCCAGTACTTC
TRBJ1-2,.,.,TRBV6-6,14,CASSYSREEYGYTF,TGTGCCAGCAGTTACTCCAGGGAAGAGTATGGCTACACCTTC
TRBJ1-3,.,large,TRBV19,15,CASSMDFDSGNTIYF,TGTGCCAGTAGTATGGACTTCGACTCTGGAAACACCATATATTTT
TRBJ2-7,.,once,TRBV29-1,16,CSVEGLGAAASYEQYF,TGCAGCGTTGAAGGGTTAGGGGCAGCAGCTTCCTACGAGCAGTACTTC
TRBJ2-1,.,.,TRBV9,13,CASSPGAANEQFF,TGTGCCAGCAGCCCAGGCGCGGCTAATGAGCAGTTCTTC
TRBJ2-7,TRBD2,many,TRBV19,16,CASSILGAGDSYEQYF,TGTGCCAGTAGTATTCTTGGCGCGGGGGACTCCTACGAGCAGTACTTC